This TCR beta chain was profiled in a study of T-cell reconstitution after alpha-beta-depleted transplantation in children. Study results and caveats: At one year after transplant, newly produced T cells mostly accounted for T-cell counts and diversity. Recipient T cells and thymic progenitors that survived gave rise to the high TCRbeta diversity observed at day 60 in some patients. Reportedly, roughly two months post-transplant, alpha-beta T cells arose from several hundred expanded graft clones.

This clonotype was detected only a few times. The antigen remains unidentified. Germline assignment: CDR1 KGHSH and CDR2 LQKENI. V lost 4 bases, J lost 1 base, and 10 bases lay in between. The CDR3 is 14 residues long. Researchers prepared the TCRbeta library using unique molecular identifiers, the study reports. TCRdb fed the PCR reads into MiXCR, producing one record per CDR3 protein. The repertoire holds fewer than 700,000 distinct CDR3 sequences, approximately 12% seen once, with around 2.2% in the top ten. This chain joins TRBV18 and TRBJ1-1; D remains unclear. The receptor comes from a male patient younger than 18 who had a stem cell transplant for acute myeloid leukemia, so the T cells may come from the graft donor. This sample comprised PBMCs, mostly from graft donor cells, obtained 360 days after TCRalphabeta/CD19-depleted stem cell transplant. This chain's CDR3 is CASSLGPANTEAFF. In DNA, the CDR3 is TGTGCCAGCTCACTAGGACCGGCGAACACTGAAGCTTTCTTT.